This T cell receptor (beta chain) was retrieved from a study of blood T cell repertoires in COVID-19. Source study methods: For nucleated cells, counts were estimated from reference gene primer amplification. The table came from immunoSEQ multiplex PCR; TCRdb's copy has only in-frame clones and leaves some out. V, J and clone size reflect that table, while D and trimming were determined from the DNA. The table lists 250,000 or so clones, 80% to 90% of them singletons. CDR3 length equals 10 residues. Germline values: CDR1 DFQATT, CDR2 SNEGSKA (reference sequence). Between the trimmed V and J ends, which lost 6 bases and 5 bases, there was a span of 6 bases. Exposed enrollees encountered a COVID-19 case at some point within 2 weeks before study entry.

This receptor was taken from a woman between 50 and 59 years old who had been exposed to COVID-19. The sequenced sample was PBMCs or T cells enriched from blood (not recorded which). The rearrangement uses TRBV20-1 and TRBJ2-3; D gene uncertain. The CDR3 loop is CSAAEDTQYF. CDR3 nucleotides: TGCAGTGCGGCCGAAGATACGCAGTATTTT.